This T cell receptor beta chain appears in the sequencing data of a study of sequential checkpoint blockade in melanoma. Treatment: randomized to nivolumab then ipilimumab (arm A) or the reverse (arm B). Profiled with immunoSEQ multiplex PCR; TCRdb holds only in-frame clones, not every one. The sample has fewer than 35,000 clones; over 60% are singletons. The sequencing here drew on CD8+ T cells sorted from blood (inferred from file names), taken from a patient given nivolumab and ipilimumab in sequence. This TCR was sampled from a human donor with melanoma.

The CDR3 DNA reads as TGTGCCACCAGCACCTTGACAGGGGGCATCACTGAAGCTTTCTTT. It translates to CATSTLTGGITEAFF. The V call is TRBV15, the J call TRBJ1-1, with 10 bases lining up with TRBD1. Germline V gene lookup returns CDR1 LNHNV and CDR2 YYDKDF (reference sequence). CDR3 length: 15 residues. The V and J ends lost 4 bases and 4 bases, in that order; junction bases with no gene match: 6.